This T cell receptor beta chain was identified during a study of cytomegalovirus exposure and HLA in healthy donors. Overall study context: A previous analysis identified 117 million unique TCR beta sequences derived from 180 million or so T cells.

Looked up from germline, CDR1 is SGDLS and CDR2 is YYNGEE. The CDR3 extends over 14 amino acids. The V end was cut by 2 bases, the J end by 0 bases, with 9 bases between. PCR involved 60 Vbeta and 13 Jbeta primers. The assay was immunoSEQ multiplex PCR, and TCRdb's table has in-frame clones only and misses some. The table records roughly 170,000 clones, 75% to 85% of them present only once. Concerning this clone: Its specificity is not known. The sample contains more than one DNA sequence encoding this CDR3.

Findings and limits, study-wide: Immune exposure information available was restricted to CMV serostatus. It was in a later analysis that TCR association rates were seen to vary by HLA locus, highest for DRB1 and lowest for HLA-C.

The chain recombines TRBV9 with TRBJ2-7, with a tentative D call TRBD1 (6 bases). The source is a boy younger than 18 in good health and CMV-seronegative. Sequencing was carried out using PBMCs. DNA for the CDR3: TGTGCCAGCAGCGTCACAGGGTCCTCCTACGAGCAGTACTTC. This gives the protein CASSVTGSSYEQYF.